One sample yielded the 24 T cell receptor beta chains listed below, sequenced in a study of T cells after somatic rescue of genetic block (dated by TCRdb to about 2020). The library was generated by the immunoSEQ multiplex PCR assay. TCRdb took over this immuneACCESS table, retaining in-frame rearrangements with V and J assigned. Such tables are incomplete; in checked studies, under half of the missing clones stem from an unresolved V gene, and the remainder is unexplained. Recorded for this sample are about 120,000 clones; about 93% of them occurred a single time. Clones ranked in the top ten supply about 1.5% of the sample. The material sequenced was peripheral blood mononuclear cells (PBMCs). The receptor source for this set is a woman under 30.

The rearrangement uses TRBV7-9 and TRBJ2-5; 10 nucleotides line up with TRBD1. Germline V gene data show CDR1 as SEHNR and CDR2 as FQNEAQ (reference sequence). Trimming cost V 5 bases and J 5 bases; bases outside gene matches: 8. This CDR3 has 15 amino acids. The CDR3: CASSAPGQGRETQYF. Here the CDR3 DNA reads TGTGCCAGCAGCGCGCCGGGACAGGGGAGGGAGACCCAGTACTTC.

This clone was observed a single time. The chain is built from TRBV11-3 and TRBJ2-5; the match to TRBD2 covers 7 bases. Germline V gene lookup returns CDR1 SGHNT and CDR2 YENEEA. This CDR3 has 17 residues. The J segment lost 1 base and the V segment lost 1 base, leaving 9 bases of the junction unmatched. DNA of the CDR3: TGTGCCAGCAGCTTAGCCATGAGAGCGGGGAGCCAAGAGACCCAGTACTTC. Translation gives CASSLAMRAGSQETQYF.

The chain's CDR3 is CASRPGTGGLREKLFF. The DNA for the CDR3 is TGTGCCAGTAGACCCGGGACAGGGGGCTTGCGTGAAAAACTGTTTTTT. The chain uses TRBV19 and TRBJ1-4, with TRBD1 matching over 12 bases. CDR3 length: 16 residues. V lost 6 bases to trimming and J lost 7 bases; unmatched junction nucleotides: 9. The germline gives CDR1 LNHDA, CDR2 SQIVND (reference sequence).

This chain connects TRBV27 to TRBJ1-2, with a possible D match to TRBD1 (5 bases). Germline V gene sequence: CDR1 MNHEY, CDR2 SMNVEV (reference sequence). This CDR3 is 14 amino acids long. V was cut by 5 bases and J by 3 bases, with 13 bases left in between. As DNA, the CDR3 is TGTGCCAGCAGTAGATCCAGGGTGGACTATGGCTACACCTTC. Its protein is CASSRSRVDYGYTF.

The V call is TRBV25-1, the J call TRBJ2-2; 9 positions match TRBD1. V was clipped by 7 bases and J by 8 bases; unmatched bases: 8. Germline V gene data show CDR1 as MGHDK and CDR2 as SYGVNS. This CDR3 region has 14 residues. CDR3 in DNA: TGTGCCAGCACTTTAACCGGGACAGGGGGGGAGCTGTTTTTT. It specifies CASTLTGTGGELFF.

The chain employs TRBV6-5 and TRBJ1-2, with D possibly matching TRBD1 (5 bases). V was shortened by 0 bases and J by 1 base, with 6 bases between the two germline ends. The CDR3 contains 14 residues. Germline-derived CDR1 and CDR2 are MNHEY and SVGAGI. The CDR3 DNA reads as TGTGCCAGCAGTTACTCCCAGGGTAACTATGGCTACACCTTC. Its translation: CASSYSQGNYGYTF.

The chain uses TRBV19 and TRBJ2-2; the D gene is possibly TRBD2 (6 bases). V dropped 3 bases and J dropped 5 bases, with 7 bases sitting between them. This CDR3 spans 13 amino acids. Germline assignment: CDR1 LNHDA and CDR2 SQIVND (reference sequence). The CDR3 is CASSIRGTGELFF. Written as DNA, the CDR3 is TGTGCCAGTAGTATCCGGGGGACCGGGGAGCTGTTTTTT.

The chain uses TRBV6-1 and TRBJ2-7; tentative D call: TRBD1 (6 bases). Germline CDR1 is MNHNS and CDR2 is SASEGT. Trimming took 6 bases from V and 3 from J, leaving 15 bases between them. CDR3 size: 14 residues. CDR3 amino acids: CASSDPTGVYEQYF. The DNA of the CDR3 is TGTGCCAGCAGCGACCCGACAGGAGTCTACGAGCAGTACTTC.

In DNA form, the CDR3 reads TGTGCCTGGAGTCCCGACGCCAAGTATTCACCCCTCCACTTT. Amino acids: CAWSPDAKYSPLHF. V is TRBV30 and J is TRBJ1-6; D gene unclear. V was cut by 2 bases and J by 8 bases, with 13 bases left in between. The CDR3 covers 14 residues. From germline, CDR1 is GTSNPN and CDR2 SVGIG (reference sequence). Full variable domain (missing parts from reference TRBV30 and TRBJ1-6): SQTIHQWPATLVQPVGSPLSLECTVEGTSNPNLYWYRQAAGRGLQLLFYSVGIGQISSEVPQNLSASRPQDRQFILSSKKLLLSDSGFYLCAWSPDAKYSPLHFGNGTRLTVT.

The chain joins TRBV5-1 to TRBJ2-1; 11 bases line up with TRBD2. V was pared by 4 bases and J by 8 bases, with 8 bases of the junction left unmatched. CDR1 and CDR2 from the germline V gene are SGHRS and YFSETQ. This CDR3 region has 15 residues. The chain's CDR3 is CASSDLLAGDDEQFF. The CDR3 DNA sequence: TGCGCCAGCAGCGATTTACTAGCGGGGGACGATGAGCAGTTCTTC.

The gene calls are TRBV19 and TRBJ2-2; 10 bases fit TRBD2. V lost 9 bases and J lost 5; bases outside the gene matches: 9. The CDR3 is 15 residues long. CDR1 and CDR2 (germline): LNHDA, SQIVND (reference sequence). CDR3 amino acids: CASAWTSGLTGELFF. As DNA, the CDR3 is TGTGCCAGCGCGTGGACTAGCGGATTGACCGGGGAGCTGTTTTTT.

The chain carries TRBV20-1 and TRBJ2-1; no reliable D call. Germline assignment: CDR1 DFQATT and CDR2 SNEGSKA (reference sequence). The CDR3 has 11 amino acids. V lost 5 bases and J lost 6, with 8 bases in between. CDR3 bases: TGCAGTGCTTCCCCGGGCAATGAGCAGTTCTTC. Translating it yields CSASPGNEQFF.

The chain uses TRBV19 and TRBJ1-2; maybe TRBD1 (6 bases). Germline V lookup: CDR1 LNHDA, CDR2 SQIVND (reference sequence). The CDR3 length is 15 residues. V was cut by 3 bases and J by 2 bases, with 13 bases left in between. The chain's CDR3 is CASSMGTGYNYGYTF. The DNA of the CDR3 is TGTGCCAGTAGTATGGGCACAGGGTACAACTATGGCTACACCTTC.

The chain combines TRBV7-6 with TRBJ1-5, with 7 nucleotides matching TRBD1. The V gene's germline CDR1 is SGHVS and CDR2 FNYEAQ. With 1 base clipped from V and 7 bases from J, the junction kept 7 bases outside the gene matches. This CDR3 has 15 amino acids. This chain's CDR3 is CASSLVQGVGQPQHF. CDR3 coding DNA: TGTGCCAGCAGCTTAGTGCAGGGGGTTGGACAGCCCCAGCATTTT.

The chain couples TRBV30 to TRBJ2-1; D gene unclear. The CDR3 runs 13 residues. Germline CDR1 reads GTSNPN; CDR2 reads SVGIG (reference sequence). V shed 2 bases and J shed 0 bases, with 5 bases lying between them. CDR3 sequence: CAWSLDSYNEQFF. The CDR3 DNA reads TGTGCCTGGAGTTTGGACTCCTACAATGAGCAGTTCTTC.

CDR3 sequence: CASSLQGQGTYEQYF. The CDR3 DNA sequence: TGTGCCAGCAGTTTACAAGGACAGGGGACGTACGAGCAGTACTTC. This chain uses TRBV27 with TRBJ2-7; 9 bases map to TRBD1. The length of the CDR3 is 15 residues. V shed 2 bases, J shed 4 bases, and the junction held 6 bases outside the gene matches. CDR1 is MNHEY and CDR2 is SMNVEV in the germline V gene (reference sequence).

The V call is TRBV19, the J call TRBJ2-3; TRBD1 or TRBD2 may be the D gene (6 bases each). Per germline, CDR1 LNHDA and CDR2 SQIVND (reference sequence). V was pared by 5 bases and J by 2 bases, with 17 bases between. This CDR3 contains 16 residues. CDR3 region: CASSLGGTSFTDTQYF. DNA for the CDR3: TGTGCCAGTAGTTTGGGGGGCACCAGCTTCACAGATACGCAGTATTTT.

J is TRBJ1-1 and V is TRBV9; D is unresolved. V lost 0 bases and J 0 bases, leaving 3 bases between the germline ends. This CDR3 comprises 13 residues. Per germline, CDR1 SGDLS and CDR2 YYNGEE. CDR3 DNA sequence: TGTGCCAGCAGCGTAGAGTTGAACACTGAAGCTTTCTTT. It yields the protein CASSVELNTEAFF.

The chain uses TRBV5-4 and TRBJ1-4; 7 nucleotides agree with TRBD1. The J segment lost 6 bases and the V segment lost 1 base, leaving 6 bases of the junction unmatched. The length of the CDR3 is 15 residues. The germline gives CDR1 SGHNT, CDR2 YYREEE (reference sequence). The CDR3 here is CASSLKGQSHEKLFF. The CDR3 bases are TGTGCCAGCAGCTTGAAGGGACAGAGCCATGAAAAACTGTTTTTT.

V usage is TRBV5-1 and J usage is TRBJ1-3; D is undetermined. The CDR3 is 13 residues long. Trimming removed 4 bases at V and 2 bases at J, with 7 bases between. Germline lookup yields CDR1 SGHRS and CDR2 YFSETQ. The CDR3 DNA follows: TGCGCCAGCAGCCAATTCCCTGGAAACACCATATATTTT. As protein: CASSQFPGNTIYF.

This chain joins TRBV7-9 and TRBJ2-2; 10 nucleotides line up with TRBD1. The CDR3 is 18 residues long. The germline CDR1 and CDR2 sequences are SEHNR and FQNEAQ (reference sequence). Germline trimming cut 4 bases from V and 5 bases from J; bases unmatched to any gene: 13. Here the CDR3 DNA reads TGTGCCAGCAGCTCTACTTCTCCGGGACAGGGGCGGACCGGGGAGCTGTTTTTT. Residues: CASSSTSPGQGRTGELFF.

The chain is built from TRBV14 and TRBJ1-1; 7 bases align to TRBD1. The CDR3 has 11 residues. CDR1 SGHDN and CDR2 FVKESK come from the germline V gene. V was pared by 5 bases and J by 11 bases, with 5 bases of the junction left unmatched. CDR3 residues: CASSNQGGAFF. CDR3 in DNA: TGTGCCAGCAGCAACCAGGGGGGCGCTTTCTTT.

The chain is built from TRBV4-3 and TRBJ2-7; D assignment may be TRBD1 or TRBD2 (6 bases each). Trimming cost V 0 bases and J 6 bases, with 18 bases left between them. In germline, CDR1 is LGHNA, CDR2 YSLEER. The CDR3 has 16 residues. The chain's CDR3 is CASSQEWGLGGGEQYF. The CDR3 nucleotides are TGCGCCAGCAGCCAAGAGTGGGGCCTAGGAGGGGGCGAGCAGTACTTC.

The V and J genes are TRBV29-1 and TRBJ1-2; 9 bases line up with TRBD1. The CDR3 is 13 amino acids. Trimming removed 8 bases from V and 3 bases from J; junction bases left unmatched: 7. Germline V lookup: CDR1 SQVTM, CDR2 ANQGSEA. The CDR3 loop is CSSATGGDYGYTF. The CDR3 DNA reads as TGCAGCTCTGCCACAGGGGGCGACTATGGCTACACCTTC. Together with reference TRBV29-1 and TRBJ1-2, the CDR3 gives the full variable domain: SAVISQKPSRDICQRGTSLTIQCQVDSQVTMMFWYRQQPGQSLTLIATANQGSEATYESGFVIDKFPISRPNLTFSTLTVSNMSPEDSSIYLCSSATGGDYGYTFGSGTRLTVV.